This passage covers 3 T cell receptor beta chains from one sample sequenced in a study of cytomegalovirus exposure and HLA in healthy donors. In the PCR, 60 Vbeta and 13 Jbeta primers were used. Libraries were prepared by immunoSEQ multiplex PCR; TCRdb keeps only in-frame clonotypes and omits some of them. The sample includes approximately 170,000 clones, about 85% of them seen just once. What was sequenced was PBMCs. Receptors were obtained from a middle-aged man in good health and CMV-seropositive.

The gene calls are TRBV2 and TRBJ2-7; 7 bases are a match to TRBD2. The CDR3 has 14 amino acids. Germline-derived CDR1 and CDR2 are SNHLY and FYNNEI. V dropped 6 bases and J dropped 5; count of bases not matched to a gene: 10. The CDR3 DNA is TGTGCCAGCAGCGGGGGGACTACAATGAACGAGCAGTACTTC. Translating gives CASSGGTTMNEQYF.

The chain carries TRBV7-6 and TRBJ2-5; TRBD2 might be the D (5 bases). TRBJ2-7 explains the end of the DNA better; the J call may be wrong. The length of the CDR3 is 13 residues. The germline V gene encodes CDR1 SGHVS and CDR2 FNYEAQ. The DNA of the CDR3 is TGTGCCAGCAGCTTAGAAGGAGGCTACGAGCAGTACTTC. It yields the protein CASSLEGGYEQYF.

In its sample, this clone was seen once. The chain has TRBV5-6 and TRBJ1-6; 9 bases line up with TRBD1. Germline assignment: CDR1 SGHDT and CDR2 YYEEEE. V lost 4 bases to trimming and J lost 7 bases; unmatched junction nucleotides: 9. This CDR3 is 16 amino acids long. CDR3 protein: CASSTGQGSANSPLHF. In DNA, the CDR3 is TGTGCCAGCAGCACTGGACAGGGGTCGGCGAATTCACCCCTCCACTTT.